Listed below are T cell receptor beta chains from one sample, sequenced in a study of T-cell memory formation after mild COVID-19. MiXCR was run by TCRdb on the 5' RACE reads, yielding one entry per CDR3 protein. The sample shows approximately 410,000 distinct CDR3 sequences, roughly a quarter of them seen only once. The sample consisted of PBMCs or a T cell subset sorted from them (not recorded which). The source is an adult woman who had mild COVID-19 (a few samples of this study predate the infection). Cell type and time point are not known. Each CDR3 is given with its conserved first and last residue. A D gene is named only where the DNA matches it firmly. Only some rows state a clone size, as once, few, many or a class for expanded clones.

j_gene	d_gene	abundance	v_gene	CDR3nt	CDR3aa
TRBJ2-1	TRBD1	few	TRBV7-6	TGTGCCAGCAGCCCCCTACAGGGGCGCTTCCATGAGCAGTTCTTC	CASSPLQGRFHEQFF
TRBJ1-2	NA	NA	TRBV13	TGTGCCAGCAGCCCCGCCTCGGGGGGAAACTATGGCTACACCTTC	CASSPASGGNYGYTF
TRBJ2-1	NA	NA	TRBV6-2/TRBV6-3	TGTGCCAGCCGGATGCCGCAGGACTACAATGAGCAGTTCTTC	CASRMPQDYNEQFF
TRBJ2-7	NA	few	TRBV15	TGTGCCACCAGCAGAGCCGACAGGGAGGGATACGAGCAGTACTTC	CATSRADREGYEQYF
TRBJ2-1	TRBD2	few	TRBV5-1	TGCGCCAGCAGCGGACTAGCGGGGGCCTCAAGCTCCTACAATGAGCAGTTCTTC	CASSGLAGASSSYNEQFF
TRBJ2-1	TRBD1	few	TRBV27	TGTGCCAGCAGTTTCGGGACAGGGGCGTTCAATGAGCAGTTCTTC	CASSFGTGAFNEQFF
TRBJ2-3	NA	many	TRBV20-1	TGCAGTGCTAGAGATCCCCCGGCCAGGGTTGCAGATACGCAGTATTTT	CSARDPPARVADTQYF
TRBJ2-7	NA	few	TRBV29-1	TGCAGCGTTAAGGGAGTAGGCGAGCAGTACTTC	CSVKGVGEQYF
TRBJ2-3	TRBD2	few	TRBV9	TGTGCCAGCAGCGCCGAAACTAGCGGGAGGTGGGAAGATACGCAGTATTTT	CASSAETSGRWEDTQYF
TRBJ1-1	NA	NA	TRBV29-1	TGCAGCGTTCAAACAATGAACACTGAAGCTTTCTTT	CSVQTMNTEAFF
TRBJ2-7	TRBD1	NA	TRBV20-1	TGCAGTGCCGACGACAGGGAATCCGAGCAGTACTTC	CSADDRESEQYF
TRBJ2-1	TRBD2	NA	TRBV5-1	TGCGCCAGCAGCCAGACTAGCGGCAATCCTGTCGCGGATGAGCAGTTCTTC	CASSQTSGNPVADEQFF
TRBJ2-3	NA	NA	TRBV29-1	TGCAGCGTTGAATTCCCAGCTGGACTACCAGGTGCAGATACGCAGTATTTT	CSVEFPAGLPGADTQYF
TRBJ1-1	NA	NA	TRBV11-2	TGTGCCAGCAGCTTATATCCGGGGATGAACACTGAAGCTTTCTTT	CASSLYPGMNTEAFF
TRBJ2-3	NA	NA	TRBV5-6	TGTGCCAGCAGCCCCGGGCCTAGCACAGATACGCAGTATTTT	CASSPGPSTDTQYF
TRBJ2-7	NA	many	TRBV2	TGTGCCAGCTGTGATCGGCAGATCTACGAGCAGTACTTC	CASCDRQIYEQYF
TRBJ1-5	NA	NA	TRBV30	TGTGCCTGGAGTGTAGGGGCAGGACTTAAGCCCCAGCATTTT	CAWSVGAGLKPQHF
TRBJ2-1	NA	NA	TRBV18	TGTGCCAGCTCACCAGTCGCGGTAGCAAGCATCCATGAGCAGTTCTTC	CASSPVAVASIHEQFF
TRBJ2-7	TRBD2	NA	TRBV20-1	TGCAGTGCTAGAGACCTCGGACTAGCGGGAGGGGAGCAGTACTTC	CSARDLGLAGGEQYF
TRBJ2-2	NA	many	TRBV5-5	TGTGCCAGCAGCGCCGACGGAGAGGAAACCGGGGAGCTGTTTTTT	CASSADGEETGELFF
TRBJ2-5	TRBD2	few	TRBV5-1	TGCGCCAGCAGCTCCGGGGGACTAGCGGAGACCCAGTACTTC	CASSSGGLAETQYF
TRBJ2-2	NA	NA	TRBV6-5	TGTGCCAGCAGACGGACAGATTCCACCGGGGAGCTGTTTTTT	CASRRTDSTGELFF
TRBJ2-7	TRBD1	NA	TRBV9	TGTGCCAGCAGCGCCGGGACAGGAGATTACGAGCAGTACTTC	CASSAGTGDYEQYF
TRBJ2-7	NA	NA	TRBV5-1	TGCGCCAGCAGCTTGGGGGCTCGAAGTTACGAGCAGTACTTC	CASSLGARSYEQYF
TRBJ1-1	TRBD1	few	TRBV24-1	TGTGCCACCAGGACGGACAGGGACACTGAAGCTTTCTTT	CATRTDRDTEAFF
TRBJ2-2	TRBD2	once	TRBV7-6	TGTGCCAGCAGCTTAGATTGGGGCGGGAGGTGGAACACCGGGGAGCTGTTTTTT	CASSLDWGGRWNTGELFF
TRBJ2-3	TRBD1	few	TRBV5-1	TGCGCCAGCAGCCCAGGACAGGGTTCCTTGATATTT	CASSPGQGSLIF
TRBJ2-1	NA	NA	TRBV7-9	TGTGCCAGCAGCTTAGGGTACTACTCCTACAATGAGCAGTTCTTC	CASSLGYYSYNEQFF
TRBJ2-7	NA	NA	TRBV5-4	TGTGCCAGCAGCGGGGCAGGGCTTTCCTCGGGCGAGCAGTACTTC	CASSGAGLSSGEQYF
TRBJ2-2	NA	NA	TRBV20-1	TGCAGTGCCCGCCCCGGCGCGCTAGCGAACACCGGGGAGCTGTTTTTT	CSARPGALANTGELFF
TRBJ1-1	NA	NA	TRBV5-5	TGTGCCAGCAGCTTGATGACAGCGAGTAACACTGAAGCTTTCTTT	CASSLMTASNTEAFF
TRBJ2-5	NA	NA	TRBV5-1	TGCGCCAGCAGCTTGGACCTGGGGGAGACCCAGTACTTC	CASSLDLGETQYF
TRBJ2-3	TRBD2	NA	TRBV11-2	TGTGCCAGCAGCTTAGGTGCGGGGGTTAGCACAGATACGCAGTATTTT	CASSLGAGVSTDTQYF
TRBJ1-5	NA	NA	TRBV10-3	TGTGCCATCAGTGACCGGAGCAATCAGCCCCAGCATTTT	CAISDRSNQPQHF
TRBJ2-3	TRBD2	NA	TRBV20-1	TGCAGTGCGGCTAGCGGGGGGGCGGCAGATACGCAGTATTTT	CSAASGGAADTQYF
TRBJ1-1	NA	few	TRBV18	TGTGCCAGCTCACCAGGGCTAAAACACACTGAAGCTTTCTTT	CASSPGLKHTEAFF
TRBJ2-1	NA	few	TRBV10-3	TGTGCCATCAGGGGGACGGAGTACAATGAGCAGTTCTTC	CAIRGTEYNEQFF
TRBJ2-7	NA	NA	TRBV7-3	TGTGCCAGCAGCCCCGGGGGGACAGGTTCCTACGAGCAGTACTTC	CASSPGGTGSYEQYF
TRBJ2-1	TRBD2	few	TRBV11-3	TGTGCCAGCAGTCCGCGGACTAGCGAGCAGTTCTTC	CASSPRTSEQFF